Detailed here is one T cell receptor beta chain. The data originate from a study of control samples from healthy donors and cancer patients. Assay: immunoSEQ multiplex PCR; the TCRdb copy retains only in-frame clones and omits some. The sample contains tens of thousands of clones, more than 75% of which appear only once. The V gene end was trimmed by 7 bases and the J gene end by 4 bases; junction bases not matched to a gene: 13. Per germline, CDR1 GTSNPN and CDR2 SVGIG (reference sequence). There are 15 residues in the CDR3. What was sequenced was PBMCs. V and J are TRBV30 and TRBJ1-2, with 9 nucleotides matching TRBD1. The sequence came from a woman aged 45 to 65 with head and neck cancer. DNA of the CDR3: TGTGCCTTCGGGACAGGGAGGGGCGGATTCTATGGCTACACCTTC. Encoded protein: CAFGTGRGGFYGYTF.